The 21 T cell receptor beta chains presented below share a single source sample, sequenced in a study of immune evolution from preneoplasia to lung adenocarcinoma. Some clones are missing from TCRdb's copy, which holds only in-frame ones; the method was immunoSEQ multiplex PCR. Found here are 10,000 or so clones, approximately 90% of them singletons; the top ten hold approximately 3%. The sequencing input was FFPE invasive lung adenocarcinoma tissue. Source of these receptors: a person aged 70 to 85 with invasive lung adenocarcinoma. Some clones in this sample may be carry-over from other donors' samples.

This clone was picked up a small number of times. CDR3 sequence reads: CASSTGSGYGYTF. In DNA form, the CDR3 reads TGTGCCAGCAGCACAGGGTCCGGCTATGGCTACACCTTC. V and J are TRBV2 and TRBJ1-2, with D perhaps matching TRBD1 (6 bases). Germline V gene data show CDR1 as SNHLY and CDR2 as FYNNEI. The CDR3 sequence is 13 residues long. The V gene lost 6 bases and the J gene lost 4 bases, with 12 bases spanning the gap.

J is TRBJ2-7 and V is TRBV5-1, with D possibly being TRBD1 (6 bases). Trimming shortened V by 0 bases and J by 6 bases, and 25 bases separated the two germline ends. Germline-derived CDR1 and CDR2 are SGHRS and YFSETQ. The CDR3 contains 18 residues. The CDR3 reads CASSLASQGSSQVLEQYF. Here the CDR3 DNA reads TGCGCCAGCAGCTTGGCCTCACAGGGTTCTTCACAGGTACTCGAGCAGTACTTC.

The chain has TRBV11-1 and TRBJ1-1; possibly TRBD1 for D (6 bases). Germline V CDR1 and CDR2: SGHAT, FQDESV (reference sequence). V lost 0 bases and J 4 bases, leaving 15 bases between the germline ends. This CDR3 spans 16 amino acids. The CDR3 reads CASSLAQAGVSTEAFF. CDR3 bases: TGTGCCAGCAGCTTAGCGCAGGCAGGGGTCAGCACTGAAGCTTTCTTT.

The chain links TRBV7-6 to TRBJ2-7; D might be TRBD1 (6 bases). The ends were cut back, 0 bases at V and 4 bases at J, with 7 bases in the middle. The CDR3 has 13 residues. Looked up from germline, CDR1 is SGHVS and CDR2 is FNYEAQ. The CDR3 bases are TGTGCCAGCAGCTTAGCACAGGGTTACGAGCAGTACTTC. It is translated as CASSLAQGYEQYF.

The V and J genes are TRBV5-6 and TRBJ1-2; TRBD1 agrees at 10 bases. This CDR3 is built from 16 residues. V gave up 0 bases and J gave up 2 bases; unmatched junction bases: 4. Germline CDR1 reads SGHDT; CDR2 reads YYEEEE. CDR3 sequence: CASSLVGTGANYGYTF. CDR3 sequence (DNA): TGTGCCAGCAGCTTGGTGGGGACAGGGGCGAACTATGGCTACACCTTC.

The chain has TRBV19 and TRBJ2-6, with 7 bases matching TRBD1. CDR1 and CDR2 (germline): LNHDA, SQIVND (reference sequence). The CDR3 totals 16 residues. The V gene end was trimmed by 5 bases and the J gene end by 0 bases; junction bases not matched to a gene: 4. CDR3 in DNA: TGTGCCAGTAGTGCCTACAGGGGCTCTGGGGCCAACGTCCTGACTTTC. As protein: CASSAYRGSGANVLTF.

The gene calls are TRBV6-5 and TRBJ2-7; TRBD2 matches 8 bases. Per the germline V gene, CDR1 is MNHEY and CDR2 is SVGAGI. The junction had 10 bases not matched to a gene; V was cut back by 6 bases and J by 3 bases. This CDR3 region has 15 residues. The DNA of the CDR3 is TGTGCCAGCAGAACAACTAGCGGAACATTCTACGAGCAGTACTTC. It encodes CASRTTSGTFYEQYF.

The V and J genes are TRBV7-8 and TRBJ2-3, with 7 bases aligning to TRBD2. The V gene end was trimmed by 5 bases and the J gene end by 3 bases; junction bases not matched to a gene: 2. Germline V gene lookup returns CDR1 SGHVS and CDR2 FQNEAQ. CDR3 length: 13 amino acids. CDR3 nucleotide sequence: TGTGCCAGCAGCCAAGCGGGGACAGATACGCAGTATTTT. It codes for CASSQAGTDTQYF.

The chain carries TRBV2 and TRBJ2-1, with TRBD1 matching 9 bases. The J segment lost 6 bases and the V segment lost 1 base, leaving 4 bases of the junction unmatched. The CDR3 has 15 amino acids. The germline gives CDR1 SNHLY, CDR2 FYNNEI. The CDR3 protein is CASSEVGTGINEQFF. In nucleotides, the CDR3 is TGTGCCAGCAGTGAAGTGGGGACAGGGATCAATGAGCAGTTCTTC. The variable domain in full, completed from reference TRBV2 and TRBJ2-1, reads EPEVTQTPSHQVTQMGQEVILRCVPISNHLYFYWYRQILGQKVEFLVSFYNNEISEKSEIFDDQFSVERPDGSNFTLKIRSTKLEDSAMYFCASSEVGTGINEQFFGPGTRLTVL.

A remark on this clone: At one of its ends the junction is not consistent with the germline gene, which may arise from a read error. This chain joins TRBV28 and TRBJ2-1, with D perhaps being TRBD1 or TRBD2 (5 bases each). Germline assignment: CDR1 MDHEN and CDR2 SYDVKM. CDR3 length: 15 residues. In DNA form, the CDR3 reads TGTGCCAGCAGAATACACGGGACGGGCTACAGTGAGCAGTTCTTC. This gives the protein CASRIHGTGYSEQFF.

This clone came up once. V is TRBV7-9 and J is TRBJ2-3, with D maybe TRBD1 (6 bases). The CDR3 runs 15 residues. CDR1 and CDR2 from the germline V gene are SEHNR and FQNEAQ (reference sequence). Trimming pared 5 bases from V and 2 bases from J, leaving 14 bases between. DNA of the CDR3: TGTGCCAGCAGCCGAAGACAGGACCACACAGATACGCAGTATTTT. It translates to CASSRRQDHTDTQYF. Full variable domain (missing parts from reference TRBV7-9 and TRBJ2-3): DTGVSQNPRHKITKRGQNVTFRCDPISEHNRLYWYRQTLGQGPEFLTYFQNEAQLEKSRLLSDRFSAERPKGSFSTLEIQRTEQGDSAMYLCASSRRQDHTDTQYFGPGTRLTVL.

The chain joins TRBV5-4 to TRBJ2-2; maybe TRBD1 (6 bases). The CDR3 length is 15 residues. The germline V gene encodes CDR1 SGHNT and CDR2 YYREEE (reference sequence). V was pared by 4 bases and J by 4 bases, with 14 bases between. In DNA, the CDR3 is TGTGCCAGCAGCCCGGACCAGGGGAGCACCGGGGAGCTGTTTTTT. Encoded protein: CASSPDQGSTGELFF.

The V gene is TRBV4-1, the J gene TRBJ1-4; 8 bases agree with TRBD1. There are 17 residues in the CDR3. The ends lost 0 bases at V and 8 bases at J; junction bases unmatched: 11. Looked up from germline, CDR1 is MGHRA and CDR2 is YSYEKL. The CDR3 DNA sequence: TGCGCCAGCAGCCAAGAATGGTGGACAGGGATCAGGGAAAAACTGTTTTTT. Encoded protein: CASSQEWWTGIREKLFF.

The CDR3 nucleotides read TGTGCCTGGAGTCGGGCTAGCGGGAGATCCTACAATGAGCAGTTCTTC. It encodes CAWSRASGRSYNEQFF. The chain carries TRBV30 and TRBJ2-1; the match to TRBD2 covers 10 bases. The CDR3 spans 16 residues. The J segment lost 1 base and the V segment lost 2 bases, leaving 5 bases of the junction unmatched. CDR1 and CDR2 (germline): GTSNPN, SVGIG (reference sequence).

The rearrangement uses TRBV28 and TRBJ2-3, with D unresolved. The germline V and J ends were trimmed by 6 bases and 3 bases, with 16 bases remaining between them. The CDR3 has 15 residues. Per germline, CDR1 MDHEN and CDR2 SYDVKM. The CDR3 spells CASSPPARLTDTQYF. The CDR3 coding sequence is TGTGCCAGCAGCCCCCCGGCCCGCTTGACAGATACGCAGTATTTT.

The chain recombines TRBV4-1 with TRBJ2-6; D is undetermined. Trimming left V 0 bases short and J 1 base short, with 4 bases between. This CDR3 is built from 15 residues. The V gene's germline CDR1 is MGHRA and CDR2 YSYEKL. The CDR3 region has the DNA TGCGCCAGCAGCCAAGATGGGTCTGGGGCCAACGTCCTGACTTTC. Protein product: CASSQDGSGANVLTF.

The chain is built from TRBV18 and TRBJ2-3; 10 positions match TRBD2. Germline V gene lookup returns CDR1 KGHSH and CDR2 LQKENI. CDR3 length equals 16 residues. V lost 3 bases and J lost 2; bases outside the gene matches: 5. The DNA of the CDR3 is TGTGCCAGCTCACCTGGCAGCGGGAGGGCCACAGATACGCAGTATTTT. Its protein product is CASSPGSGRATDTQYF. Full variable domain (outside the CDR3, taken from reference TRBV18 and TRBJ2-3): NAGVMQNPRHLVRRRGQEARLRCSPMKGHSHVYWYRQLPEEGLKFMVYLQKENIIDESGMPKERFSAEFPKEGPSILRIQQVVRGDSAAYFCASSPGSGRATDTQYFGPGTRLTVL.

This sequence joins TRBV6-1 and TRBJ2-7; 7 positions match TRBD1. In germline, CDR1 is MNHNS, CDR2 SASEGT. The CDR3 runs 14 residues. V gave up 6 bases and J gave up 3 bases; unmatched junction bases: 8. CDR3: CASRPGQQNYEQYF. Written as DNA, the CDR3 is TGTGCCAGCAGACCGGGACAGCAGAACTACGAGCAGTACTTC.

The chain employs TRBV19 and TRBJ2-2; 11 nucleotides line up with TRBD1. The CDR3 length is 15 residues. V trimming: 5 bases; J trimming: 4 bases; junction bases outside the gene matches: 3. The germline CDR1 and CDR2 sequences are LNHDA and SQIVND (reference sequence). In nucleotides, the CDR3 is TGTGCCAGTAGTCAGGACAGGGGGCTCACCGGGGAGCTGTTTTTT. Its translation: CASSQDRGLTGELFF.

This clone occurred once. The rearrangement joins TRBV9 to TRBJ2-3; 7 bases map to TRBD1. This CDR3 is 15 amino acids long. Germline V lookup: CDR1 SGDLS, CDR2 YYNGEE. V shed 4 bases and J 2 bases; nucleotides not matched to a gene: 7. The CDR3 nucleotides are TGTGCCAGCAGCTCGACAGGGAGAGACACAGATACGCAGTATTTT. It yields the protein CASSSTGRDTDTQYF.

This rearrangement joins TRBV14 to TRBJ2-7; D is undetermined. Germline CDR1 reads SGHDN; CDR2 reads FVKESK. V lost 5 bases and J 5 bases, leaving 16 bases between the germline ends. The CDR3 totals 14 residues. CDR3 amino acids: CASSSPLASHEQYF. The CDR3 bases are TGTGCCAGCAGCTCTCCCTTGGCTAGTCACGAGCAGTACTTC.